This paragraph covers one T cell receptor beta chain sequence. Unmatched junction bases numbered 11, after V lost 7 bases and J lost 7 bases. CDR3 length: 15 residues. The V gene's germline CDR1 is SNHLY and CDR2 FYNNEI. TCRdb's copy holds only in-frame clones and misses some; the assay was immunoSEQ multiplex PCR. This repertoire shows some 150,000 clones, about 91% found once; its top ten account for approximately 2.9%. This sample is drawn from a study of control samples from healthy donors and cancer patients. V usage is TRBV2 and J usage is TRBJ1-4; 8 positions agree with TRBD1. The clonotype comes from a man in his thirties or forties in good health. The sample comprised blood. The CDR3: CASTIPGQGGEKLFF. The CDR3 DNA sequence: TGTGCCAGCACTATACCCGGACAGGGTGGTGAAAAACTGTTTTTT.